The 8 T cell receptor beta chains below all came from one sample that was sequenced in a study of T cells in Graves' hyperthyroidism and ophthalmopathy. TCR beta CDR3 sequences were amplified from RNA transcripts. Initially, a first-round RT-PCR of the TCR CDR3 employed the HTBI primer set. From the multiplex PCR reads, TCRdb called clonotypes with MiXCR, one entry per CDR3 protein. The sample records about 400,000 distinct CDR3 sequences, 15% being singletons. The material sequenced was blood. Receptor source: a woman aged 30 to 39 with Graves' hyperthyroidism.

The J gene is TRBJ2-3, the V gene TRBV20-1; TRBD2 matches at 10 bases. Trimming cost V 0 bases and J 3 bases; bases outside gene matches: 6. The CDR3 consists of 16 residues. Germline V gene sequence: CDR1 DFQATT, CDR2 SNEGSKA (reference sequence). The CDR3, as DNA: TGCAGTGCTAGAGAGTCTAGCGGGAGTGGGACAGATACGCAGTATTTT. It is translated as CSARESSGSGTDTQYF.

This clonotype was found many times. The gene calls are TRBV24-1 and TRBJ2-1, with D hard to call. The CDR3 is made up of 13 amino acids. Germline lookup yields CDR1 KGHDR and CDR2 SFDVKD. Between the trimmed V and J ends, which lost 1 base and 7 bases, there was a span of 7 bases. The CDR3 sequence is CATSDFGRNEQFF. Written as DNA, the CDR3 is TGTGCCACCAGTGATTTCGGGCGGAATGAGCAGTTCTTC.

This clonotype has a count of ten or more. The chain links TRBV6-1 to TRBJ2-1; 7 bases are a match to TRBD2. With V trimmed by 7 bases and J by 0 bases, 12 bases remained unmatched. This CDR3 spans 17 amino acids. The germline V gene encodes CDR1 MNHNS and CDR2 SASEGT. In DNA form, the CDR3 reads TGTGCCAGCACCCCTACCCCCGGCGGGAGCTCCTACAATGAGCAGTTCTTC. This codes for CASTPTPGGSSYNEQFF.

The V and J genes are TRBV28 and TRBJ2-3, with 11 bases matching TRBD2. CDR3 length: 15 residues. CDR1 is MDHEN and CDR2 is SYDVKM in the germline V gene. The V and J ends lost 8 bases and 0 bases, in that order; junction bases with no gene match: 4. The CDR3 DNA is TGTGCCAGCCTGACTAGCGGGGCGAGCACAGATACGCAGTATTTT. Amino acid sequence: CASLTSGASTDTQYF.

V and J are TRBV3-1 and TRBJ2-5; 7 bases are a match to TRBD1. The CDR3 is 14 amino acids. From germline, CDR1 is LGHDT and CDR2 YNNKEL (reference sequence). Trimming at V came to 4 bases and at J to 2 bases, leaving 4 bases not matched to a gene. The CDR3 bases are TGTGCCAGCAGCCGCCCGGGACAGCAAGAGACCCAGTACTTC. Amino acids: CASSRPGQQETQYF.

This chain joins TRBV9 and TRBJ2-2, with D perhaps TRBD1 or TRBD2 (5 bases each). CDR1 and CDR2 from the germline V gene are SGDLS and YYNGEE. The CDR3 is 15 amino acids. Deletions cut 0 bases from V and 0 bases from J, with 6 bases between. DNA for the CDR3: TGTGCCAGCAGCGTAGGGGACGCGAACACCGGGGAGCTGTTTTTT. Protein sequence: CASSVGDANTGELFF.

This clonotype was recorded many times. This sequence joins TRBV7-9 and TRBJ2-5; D gene uncertain. This CDR3 comprises 14 residues. The V and J ends lost 5 bases and 5 bases respectively, with 15 bases between them. Germline V gene data show CDR1 as SEHNR and CDR2 as FQNEAQ (reference sequence). The CDR3 bases are TGTGCCAGCAGCCCACCCCCCCCGGCCGAGACCCAGTACTTC. Its protein is CASSPPPPAETQYF.

This clonotype occurred many times. The V call is TRBV30, the J call TRBJ1-1; no reliable D call. This CDR3 is 13 amino acids long. CDR1 is GTSNPN and CDR2 is SVGIG in the germline V gene (reference sequence). V shed 2 bases and J shed 3 bases, with 10 bases lying between them. The CDR3 here is CAWSTTFYTEAFF. CDR3 nucleotide sequence: TGTGCCTGGAGTACAACATTCTACACTGAAGCTTTCTTT.